These 26 T cell receptor beta chains were sequenced from one sample in a study of T cells in Graves' hyperthyroidism and ophthalmopathy. Amplified TCR beta CDR3 regions came from RNA transcripts. The primer set for the first-round RT-PCR of the TCR CDR3 was HTBI. TCRdb itself ran the multiplex PCR reads through MiXCR, one entry per CDR3 protein. The sample lists around 340,000 distinct CDR3 sequences, 18% occurring once. The sequenced sample consisted of blood. These TCRs come from a woman in her 50s with Graves' hyperthyroidism.

With respect to this clonotype: A much bigger clone sits one base away, suggesting this may be a read error. This chain uses TRBV27 with TRBJ1-2, with TRBD1 as a possible D gene (5 bases). Germline V CDR1 and CDR2: MNHEY, SMNVEV (reference sequence). V gave up 1 base and J gave up 7 bases, with 16 bases separating them. The CDR3 has 15 residues. In DNA form, the CDR3 reads TGTGCCAGCAGTTTATTCGGGGCCCCCAAGGGTGGCTACACCTTC. Its protein is CASSLFGAPKGGYTF.

The rearrangement joins TRBV20-1 to TRBJ2-3; no reliable D call. V was shortened by 5 bases and J by 3 bases, with 12 bases between the two germline ends. CDR3 length equals 13 residues. CDR1 is DFQATT, CDR2 SNEGSKA, per germline (reference sequence). DNA for the CDR3: TGCAGTGCTCATTGGGTTTCGACAGATACGCAGTATTTT. It encodes CSAHWVSTDTQYF.

This chain links TRBV4-1 with TRBJ1-3, with D uncertain. This CDR3 spans 16 amino acids. Germline assignment: CDR1 MGHRA and CDR2 YSYEKL. The ends were cut back, 0 bases at V and 0 bases at J, with 9 bases in the middle. CDR3 nucleotide sequence: TGCGCCAGCAGCCAAGATCCAGGTCTCTCTGGAAACACCATATATTTT. Translated, it gives CASSQDPGLSGNTIYF.

The V and J genes are TRBV6-2 or TRBV6-3 and TRBJ2-1; 9 positions agree with TRBD2. Germline-derived CDR1 and CDR2 are MNHEY and SVGEGT. The CDR3 is 13 amino acids. The J segment lost 13 bases and the V segment lost 2 bases, leaving 6 bases of the junction unmatched. The DNA of the CDR3 is TGTGCCAGCAGTTACGGCGGGGGGGAAGAACAGTTCTTC. This sequence encodes CASSYGGGEEQFF.

This clonotype has a handful of counts. The V call is TRBV2, the J call TRBJ2-7; D remains ambiguous. Germline CDR1 is SNHLY and CDR2 is FYNNEI. This CDR3 region has 13 residues. Trimming took 8 bases from V and 2 from J, leaving 13 bases between them. CDR3 sequence reads: CASPDPTTYEQYF. The CDR3 region has the DNA TGTGCCAGCCCGGACCCGACCACCTACGAGCAGTACTTC.

This clonotype was seen at least ten times. The genes are TRBV5-1 and TRBJ2-1; TRBD2 aligns across 9 bases. This CDR3 has 16 residues. Unmatched junction bases numbered 5, after V lost 0 bases and J lost 4 bases. CDR1 is SGHRS and CDR2 is YFSETQ in the germline V gene. For the CDR3, the DNA is TGCGCCAGCAGCTTGGTTTCGACTAGCGGTTACAATGAGCAGTTCTTC. This translates into CASSLVSTSGYNEQFF.

At least ten counts were recorded for this clonotype. The chain uses TRBV11-2 and TRBJ1-5; tentative D call: TRBD1 (5 bases). The CDR3 loop spans 15 amino acids. Germline assignment: CDR1 SGHAT and CDR2 FQNNGV. V was trimmed by 0 bases and J by 3 bases, leaving 9 bases between them. The DNA of the CDR3 is TGTGCCAGCAGCTTAGACTCAGGGAACAATCAGCCCCAGCATTTT. As protein: CASSLDSGNNQPQHF.

This clonotype showed up many times. This sequence joins TRBV3-1 and TRBJ2-5; 15 bases map to TRBD2. The CDR3 runs to 18 residues. Germline V gene data show CDR1 as LGHDT and CDR2 as YNNKEL (reference sequence). V shed 4 bases, J shed 5 bases, and the junction held 11 bases outside the gene matches. CDR3 amino acids: CASSLVRTSGGASETQYF. Written as DNA, the CDR3 is TGTGCCAGCAGCCTTGTTCGGACTAGCGGGGGGGCCAGCGAGACCCAGTACTTC.

Ten or more counts support this clonotype. The J gene is TRBJ2-1, the V gene TRBV5-1; 14 nucleotides line up with TRBD2. Germline assignment: CDR1 SGHRS and CDR2 YFSETQ. The CDR3 totals 14 residues. The junction had 3 bases not matched to a gene; V was cut back by 8 bases and J by 5 bases. CDR3 DNA: TGCGCCAGTGGGACTAGCGGGAGCCACAATGAGCAGTTCTTC. This gives the protein CASGTSGSHNEQFF.

J is TRBJ2-3 and V is TRBV24-1; 8 bases match TRBD2. The CDR3 sequence is 17 residues long. The V gene's germline CDR1 is KGHDR and CDR2 SFDVKD. Losses at the gene ends were 3 bases for V and 1 base for J; bases not matched to a gene: 8. CDR3 region: CATSDAPGGDGTDTQYF. CDR3 coding DNA: TGTGCCACCAGTGATGCCCCGGGGGGGGACGGCACAGATACGCAGTATTTT.

This clonotype was seen ten or more times. The V call is TRBV11-2, the J call TRBJ2-7; unclear D gene. V gave up 5 bases and J gave up 0 bases, with 8 bases separating them. The CDR3 is made up of 13 amino acids. The germline CDR1 and CDR2 sequences are SGHAT and FQNNGV. CDR3: CASSPRLSYEQYF. CDR3 sequence (DNA): TGTGCCAGCAGCCCTAGACTCTCCTACGAGCAGTACTTC.

The chain recombines TRBV20-1 with TRBJ2-1; D not resolved. Germline V gene lookup returns CDR1 DFQATT and CDR2 SNEGSKA (reference sequence). V lost 5 bases, J lost 0 bases, and 8 bases lay in between. CDR3 length equals 13 residues. The CDR3 loop reads CSASVNSYNEQFF. For the CDR3, the DNA is TGCAGTGCTTCGGTGAACTCCTACAATGAGCAGTTCTTC.

The chain has TRBV7-9 and TRBJ2-3, with 8 bases that match TRBD1. The length of the CDR3 is 16 residues. Germline CDR1 reads SEHNR; CDR2 reads FQNEAQ (reference sequence). V dropped 0 bases and J dropped 5; count of bases not matched to a gene: 7. CDR3 amino acids: CASSLAGDTGGDTQYF. For the CDR3, the DNA is TGTGCCAGCAGCTTAGCCGGCGACACAGGGGGAGATACGCAGTATTTT.

This clonotype has at least ten counts. V is TRBV10-3 and J is TRBJ2-7, with TRBD1 matching 9 bases. Losses at the gene ends were 5 bases for V and 3 bases for J; bases not matched to a gene: 8. Per germline, CDR1 ENHRY and CDR2 SYGVKD. The CDR3 runs 15 residues. The CDR3 spells CAISHGTGWGYEQYF. The CDR3 DNA reads TGTGCCATCAGTCACGGGACAGGGTGGGGCTACGAGCAGTACTTC.

This clonotype has a count of ten or more. This sequence joins TRBV20-1 and TRBJ2-1; D gene unclear. The V end was cut by 5 bases, the J end by 4 bases, with 15 bases between. The CDR3 runs to 14 residues. The germline CDR1 and CDR2 sequences are DFQATT and SNEGSKA (reference sequence). The CDR3 reads CSAPTSRSYNEQFF. DNA for the CDR3: TGCAGTGCTCCTACGTCTAGGTCGTACAATGAGCAGTTCTTC.

The rearrangement joins TRBV29-1 to TRBJ2-3; perhaps TRBD2 as D (6 bases). This CDR3 has 14 residues. The germline V gene encodes CDR1 SQVTM and CDR2 ANQGSEA. V was clipped by 3 bases and J by 3 bases, with 13 bases between them. CDR3 nucleotides: TGCAGCGTTGAGGGAGGCGAAGAAACAGATACGCAGTATTTT. It translates to CSVEGGEETDTQYF.

The chain combines TRBV2 with TRBJ1-1; perhaps TRBD1 as D (6 bases). V lost 4 bases and J 11 bases, leaving 14 bases between the germline ends. The CDR3 is made up of 12 amino acids. CDR1 is SNHLY and CDR2 is FYNNEI in the germline V gene. In DNA, the CDR3 is TGTGCCAGCAGTGTCTGGAACAGGGAGGCTTTCTTT. Encoded protein: CASSVWNREAFF.

In this sample, this clonotype turned up many times. The rearrangement links TRBV11-2 to TRBJ2-5; TRBD2 matches at 15 bases. Germline V gene data show CDR1 as SGHAT and CDR2 as FQNNGV. There are 18 residues in the CDR3. V shed 4 bases, J shed 7 bases, and the junction held 13 bases outside the gene matches. The CDR3 reads CASSYEGTSGGRWGTQYF. The DNA for the CDR3 is TGTGCCAGCAGCTACGAGGGGACTAGCGGGGGGCGCTGGGGGACCCAGTACTTC.

This clonotype showed up just a few times. The V and J genes are TRBV18 and TRBJ1-2, with TRBD1 matching over 7 bases. V was pared by 2 bases and J by 8 bases, with 8 bases of the junction left unmatched. Germline V lookup: CDR1 KGHSH, CDR2 LQKENI. The CDR3 runs to 14 residues. The CDR3 nucleotides are TGTGCCAGCTCACCAGAGTCAGACAGGGCGGGCTACACCTTC. It encodes CASSPESDRAGYTF.

This clonotype has a single count. The chain recombines TRBV20-1 with TRBJ2-7; the match to TRBD1 covers 7 bases. This CDR3 has 14 residues. Germline V gene lookup returns CDR1 DFQATT and CDR2 SNEGSKA (reference sequence). With V trimmed by 2 bases and J by 3 bases, 7 bases remained unmatched. CDR3 DNA: TGCAGTGCTAGAAAAGGACAGGTTCTCTACGAGCAGTACGTC. This encodes CSARKGQVLYEQYV.

This rearrangement joins TRBV18 to TRBJ2-5; weak D call: TRBD2 (5 bases). The CDR3 loop spans 12 amino acids. Germline lookup yields CDR1 KGHSH and CDR2 LQKENI. Trimming stripped 7 bases from V and 10 bases from J, with 16 bases between. CDR3 bases: TGTGCCAGCTTCATAGATAACGGGGTCCAGTACTTC. This codes for CASFIDNGVQYF.

V gene TRBV14 combines with J gene TRBJ2-3; D remains ambiguous. V shed 1 base and J shed 2 bases, with 10 bases lying between them. Germline loops: CDR1 SGHDN, CDR2 FVKESK. The CDR3 spans 15 residues. In nucleotides, the CDR3 is TGTGCCAGCAGCCAAGTCGGTGTCCCCACAGATACGCAGTATTTT. Amino acids: CASSQVGVPTDTQYF.

This clonotype occurred many times. The chain links TRBV24-1 to TRBJ2-7, with a weak D call TRBD1 (5 bases). The CDR3 sequence is 15 residues long. Germline V lookup: CDR1 KGHDR, CDR2 SFDVKD. V was cut by 3 bases and J by 2 bases, with 13 bases left in between. The CDR3 region is CATSDPRWGTYEQYF. The CDR3 region has the DNA TGTGCCACCAGTGATCCACGGTGGGGCACCTACGAGCAGTACTTC.

This clonotype was observed a handful of times. This may stem from a read error, because a much larger clone lies one nucleotide away. The chain is built from TRBV20-1 and TRBJ2-7, with 14 bases lining up with TRBD2. Germline-derived CDR1 and CDR2 are DFQATT and SNEGSKA (reference sequence). This CDR3 has 17 residues. CDR3: CSASSGTSGSVGHERYF. The CDR3 DNA reads as TGCAGTGCTTCCTCCGGGACTAGCGGGAGCGTAGGCCACGAGCGGTACTTC.

This chain uses TRBV20-1 with TRBJ1-2; D unclear. This CDR3 contains 14 residues. CDR1 and CDR2 from the germline V gene are DFQATT and SNEGSKA (reference sequence). Trimming stripped 0 bases from V and 5 bases from J, with 13 bases between. Written as DNA, the CDR3 is TGCAGTGCTAGAGATTTGCCCGACCCGTATGGCTACACCTTC. This encodes CSARDLPDPYGYTF.

There are many counts of this clonotype. The V call is TRBV28, the J call TRBJ1-1; a possible D gene is TRBD1 (6 bases). This CDR3 region has 17 residues. Germline V gene lookup returns CDR1 MDHEN and CDR2 SYDVKM. V was pared by 2 bases and J by 2 bases, with 18 bases between. Here the CDR3 reads CASSLDIRVGGNTEAFF. CDR3 DNA sequence: TGTGCCAGCAGTTTAGATATCAGGGTAGGGGGAAACACTGAAGCTTTCTTT.